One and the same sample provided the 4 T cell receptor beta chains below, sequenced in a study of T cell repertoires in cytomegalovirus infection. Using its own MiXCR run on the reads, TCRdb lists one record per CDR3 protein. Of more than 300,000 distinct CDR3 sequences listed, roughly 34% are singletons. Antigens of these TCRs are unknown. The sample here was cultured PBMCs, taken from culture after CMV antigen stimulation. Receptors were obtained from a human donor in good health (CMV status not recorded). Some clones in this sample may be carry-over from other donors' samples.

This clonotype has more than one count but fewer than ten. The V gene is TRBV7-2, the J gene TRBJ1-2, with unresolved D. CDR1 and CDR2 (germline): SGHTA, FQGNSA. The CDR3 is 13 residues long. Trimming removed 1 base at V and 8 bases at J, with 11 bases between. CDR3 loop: CASSLELGSGYTF. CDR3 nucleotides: TGTGCCAGCAGCTTAGAATTGGGGAGCGGCTACACCTTC.

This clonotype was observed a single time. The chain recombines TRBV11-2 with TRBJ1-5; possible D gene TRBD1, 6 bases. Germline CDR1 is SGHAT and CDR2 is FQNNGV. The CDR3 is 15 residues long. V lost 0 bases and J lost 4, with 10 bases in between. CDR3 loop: CASSLDPGENQPQHF. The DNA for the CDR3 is TGTGCCAGCAGCTTAGATCCAGGGGAAAATCAGCCCCAGCATTTT.

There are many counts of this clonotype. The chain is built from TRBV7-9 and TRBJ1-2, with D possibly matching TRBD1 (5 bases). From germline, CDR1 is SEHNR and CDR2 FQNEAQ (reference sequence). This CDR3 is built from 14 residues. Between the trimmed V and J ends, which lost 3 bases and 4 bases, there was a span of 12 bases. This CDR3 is CASSLPAGPYGYTF. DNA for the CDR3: TGTGCCAGCAGCTTGCCGGCAGGGCCCTATGGCTACACCTTC.

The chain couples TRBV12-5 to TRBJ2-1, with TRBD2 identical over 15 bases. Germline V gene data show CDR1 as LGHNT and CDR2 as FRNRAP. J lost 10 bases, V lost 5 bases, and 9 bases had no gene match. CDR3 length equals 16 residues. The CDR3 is CASGTGLAGGTEEQFF. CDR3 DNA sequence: TGTGCTAGTGGTACGGGACTAGCGGGAGGTACTGAAGAGCAGTTCTTC.